This TCR beta chain derives from a study of identical twins. Study-wide results and limits: Models underestimated TCR alpha sharing (out-of-frame) in monozygotic twins. Clonotypes of the beta chain that were abundant in cord blood carried fewer insertions (memory repertoires showed none). Cross-sectional statistics, not tracking of the same donors, supported the conclusions.

Germline V gives CDR1 LGHDT, CDR2 YNNKEL (reference sequence). V gave up 4 bases and J gave up 2 bases, with 14 bases separating them. This CDR3 region has 15 residues. Remarks on this clonotype: The antigen remains undetermined.

One entry per CDR3 protein, called by TCRdb with MiXCR from the 5' RACE reads. The sample shows 1.5 million to 2 million distinct CDR3 sequences, less than 35% of them seen only once. This clonotype was sampled from a newborn girl in good health. The sequenced sample was cord blood. The gene calls are TRBV3-1 and TRBJ1-1; D uncertain. The DNA of the CDR3 is TGTGCCAGCAGCCCGGTAGGCCTGCTCAACACTGAAGCTTTCTTT. It encodes CASSPVGLLNTEAFF. The whole variable domain, remainder taken from reference TRBV3-1 and TRBJ1-1, is DTAVSQTPKYLVTQMGNDKSIKCEQNLGHDTMYWYKQDSKKFLKIMFSYNNKELIINETVPNRFSPKSPDKAHLNLHINSLELGDSAVYFCASSPVGLLNTEAFFGQGTRLTVV.